This TCR beta chain was found in a study of blood T cell repertoires in COVID-19. Turning to the study itself: From the United States, Italy and Spain came samples of acute and convalescent COVID-19. From T cells, B-cell-depleted T cells, or PBMCs came the material, which was cDNA or gDNA.

The length of the CDR3 is 15 residues. Germline-derived CDR1 and CDR2 are MNHEY and SMNVEV (reference sequence). The V gene end was trimmed by 5 bases and the J gene end by 10 bases; junction bases not matched to a gene: 11. Authors' analysis steps: Using reference gene primer amplification, nucleated cell counts were estimated. Repertoires were generated with immunoSEQ multiplex PCR, while TCRdb's copy carries only in-frame clones and drops some. Clone size and V and J calls were adopted from that table, with D and trimming inferred from the DNA. The table includes some 80,000 clones, 65% to 85% detected once. This clone was detected a few times.

The genes are TRBV27 and TRBJ1-6, with 7 nucleotides matching TRBD1. This receptor was taken from a middle-aged man with acute or convalescent COVID-19. The specimen sequenced was peripheral blood. CDR3 sequence (DNA): TGTGCCAGCAGTATCGGACACCCAGGGGGGTCACCCCTCCACTTT. This translates into CASSIGHPGGSPLHF.